Following are 18 T cell receptor beta chains from one sample sequenced in a study of cytomegalovirus exposure and HLA in healthy donors. PCR was performed using 60 Vbeta and 13 Jbeta primers. The data were produced by immunoSEQ multiplex PCR, yet TCRdb's version contains in-frame clones alone and is incomplete. Here the sample spans around 87,000 clones, over 75% being singletons. Sequenced input: PBMCs. The receptors come from a girl aged 2 to 9 in good health and CMV-seropositive.

The rearrangement uses TRBV27 and TRBJ2-7, with 12 bases lining up with TRBD2. Per the germline V gene, CDR1 is MNHEY and CDR2 is SMNVEV (reference sequence). This CDR3 has 16 residues. With 6 bases clipped from V and 3 bases from J, the junction kept 9 bases outside the gene matches. The CDR3: CASSERLAGDFYEQYF. In DNA form, the CDR3 reads TGTGCCAGCAGCGAAAGACTAGCGGGAGACTTCTACGAGCAGTACTTC.

The V call is TRBV7-2, the J call TRBJ2-1, with a possible D match to TRBD2 (5 bases). CDR3 length: 11 amino acids. V was pared by 7 bases and J by 8 bases, with 9 bases between. CDR1 is SGHTA and CDR2 is FQGNSA in the germline V gene. The CDR3 DNA sequence: TGTGCCAGCACCAGCGGAGATGAGCAGTTCTTC. It translates to CASTSGDEQFF.

This chain connects TRBV7-9 to TRBJ1-4, with a weak D call TRBD1 (5 bases). V lost 1 base to trimming and J lost 6 bases, with 12 bases between them. This CDR3 is 15 amino acids long. From germline, CDR1 is SEHNR and CDR2 FQNEAQ (reference sequence). DNA for the CDR3: TGTGCCAGCAGCTTAGGGGGGGTCGTGGATGAAAAACTGTTTTTT. Protein product: CASSLGGVVDEKLFF.

The rearrangement links TRBV5-1 to TRBJ2-3; 13 bases are a match to TRBD2. V shed 6 bases and J 4 bases; nucleotides not matched to a gene: 14. Germline CDR1 and CDR2: SGHRS and YFSETQ. CDR3 size: 18 residues. The CDR3 DNA is TGCGCCAGCACCCAGGCAACTAGGACTAGCGGGAGCTCAGATACGCAGTATTTT. This codes for CASTQATRTSGSSDTQYF.

The J gene is TRBJ2-1, the V gene TRBV27, with 9 nucleotides matching TRBD1. The trim removed 2 bases at V and 9 bases at J, leaving 2 bases unmatched. Germline V gives CDR1 MNHEY, CDR2 SMNVEV (reference sequence). The CDR3 covers 13 residues. The CDR3 protein is CASSLGQGIEQFF. CDR3 in DNA: TGTGCCAGCAGTTTAGGACAGGGGATTGAGCAGTTCTTC.

The chain couples TRBV6-6 to TRBJ1-1; D is uncertain. This CDR3 is 14 amino acids long. Germline CDR1 MNHNY, CDR2 SVGAGI (reference sequence). V was pared by 0 bases and J by 0 bases, with 5 bases between. The CDR3 loop is CASSYSSMNTEAFF. Here the CDR3 DNA reads TGTGCCAGCAGTTACTCGAGTATGAACACTGAAGCTTTCTTT.

DNA for the CDR3: TGTGCCATCAGTGGTGGGACAGGGACAACGCAGGGCAATCAGCCCCAGCATTTT. Translated: CAISGGTGTTQGNQPQHF. The chain employs TRBV10-3 and TRBJ1-5, with 9 bases that match TRBD1. J gave up 2 bases and V 4 bases, and 12 bases lay outside the gene matches. CDR3 length equals 18 residues. Germline V gene sequence: CDR1 ENHRY, CDR2 SYGVKD.

J is TRBJ2-3 and V is TRBV9, with TRBD2 identical over 7 bases. CDR3 size: 12 residues. Looked up from germline, CDR1 is SGDLS and CDR2 is YYNGEE. The J segment lost 8 bases and the V segment lost 4 bases, leaving 4 bases of the junction unmatched. The CDR3: CASSSGEGTQYF. CDR3 nucleotide sequence: TGTGCCAGCAGCTCCGGGGAGGGTACGCAGTATTTT.

This clone came up many times. The V and J genes are TRBV28 and TRBJ1-5, with D possibly being TRBD1 (6 bases). In germline, CDR1 is MDHEN, CDR2 SYDVKM. Trimming stripped 2 bases from V and 0 bases from J, with 14 bases between. The length of the CDR3 is 17 residues. DNA for the CDR3: TGTGCCAGCAGTTTAAACCTGGGGACAACTAGCAATCAGCCCCAGCATTTT. This gives the protein CASSLNLGTTSNQPQHF. Full variable domain (outside the CDR3, taken from reference TRBV28 and TRBJ1-5): DVKVTQSSRYLVKRTGEKVFLECVQDMDHENMFWYRQDPGLGLRLIYFSYDVKMKEKGDIPEGYSVSREKKERFSLILESASTNQTSMYLCASSLNLGTTSNQPQHFGDGTRLSIL.

J is TRBJ2-2 and V is TRBV9; D perhaps matches TRBD2 (5 bases). The CDR3 is 15 residues long. Germline lookup yields CDR1 SGDLS and CDR2 YYNGEE. Trimming shortened V by 4 bases and J by 1 base, and 11 bases separated the two germline ends. CDR3 protein: CASSSAAVNTGELFF. The CDR3 DNA is TGTGCCAGCAGCTCCGCAGCGGTGAACACCGGGGAGCTGTTTTTT.

The chain links TRBV4-2 to TRBJ2-5; 13 bases map to TRBD2. Germline trimming cut 4 bases from V and 5 bases from J; bases unmatched to any gene: 10. The CDR3 has 17 residues. Germline V gives CDR1 LGHNA, CDR2 YNFKEQ. The CDR3 sequence: CASSPGTSGEGWETQYF. In nucleotides, the CDR3 is TGTGCCAGCAGCCCTGGGACTAGCGGGGAGGGATGGGAGACCCAGTACTTC.

DNA of the CDR3: TGCGCCAGCAGCTTCCGGGACTCGTCCGAGCAGTACTTC. Translation: CASSFRDSSEQYF. The V gene is TRBV5-1, the J gene TRBJ2-7; D perhaps matches TRBD2 (6 bases). Germline CDR1 reads SGHRS; CDR2 reads YFSETQ. Trimming stripped 2 bases from V and 6 bases from J, with 12 bases between. The CDR3 has 13 amino acids. Full variable domain (remainder filled in from reference TRBV5-1 and TRBJ2-7): KAGVTQTPRYLIKTRGQQVTLSCSPISGHRSVSWYQQTPGQGLQFLFEYFSETQRNKGNFPGRFSGRQFSNSRSEMNVSTLELGDSALYLCASSFRDSSEQYFGPGTRLTVT.

The genes are TRBV18 and TRBJ1-2, with 7 positions matching TRBD1. The V segment lost 6 bases and the J segment 8 bases; nucleotides outside the gene matches: 9. Germline CDR1 is KGHSH and CDR2 is LQKENI. This CDR3 contains 13 residues. For the CDR3, the DNA is TGTGCCAGCTCGCGGCGGGACAGTGCCGGCTACACCTTC. Translated: CASSRRDSAGYTF.

The DNA for the CDR3 is TGTGCCAGCAGTGAAGGGCCCGTCGGGGAGACCCAGTACTTC. It encodes CASSEGPVGETQYF. The chain is built from TRBV2 and TRBJ2-5; the D is unclear. CDR3 length: 14 amino acids. Trimming removed 1 base at V and 5 bases at J, with 11 bases between. Germline V gene data show CDR1 as SNHLY and CDR2 as FYNNEI.

V usage is TRBV15 and J usage is TRBJ1-4, with TRBD1 matching 7 bases. The CDR3 is 16 residues long. J lost 0 bases, V lost 10 bases, and 11 bases had no gene match. The germline CDR1 and CDR2 sequences are LNHNV and YYDKDF (reference sequence). CDR3 DNA sequence: TGTGCCAGCGGGACAGCTAATGAAGCAACTAATGAAAAACTGTTTTTT. It is translated as CASGTANEATNEKLFF.

The chain carries TRBV15 and TRBJ1-2, with 8 bases lining up with TRBD1. There are 16 residues in the CDR3. The J segment lost 4 bases and the V segment lost 2 bases, leaving 9 bases of the junction unmatched. Looked up from germline, CDR1 is LNHNV and CDR2 is YYDKDF (reference sequence). This CDR3 reads CATSRLTGAILYGYTF. CDR3 nucleotide sequence: TGTGCCACCAGCAGATTGACAGGGGCGATACTCTATGGCTACACCTTC.

The gene calls are TRBV4-2 and TRBJ2-3; D ambiguous. V lost 4 bases to trimming and J lost 2 bases, with 10 bases between them. Germline V gene lookup returns CDR1 LGHNA and CDR2 YNFKEQ. The CDR3 is 14 residues long. The CDR3 DNA is TGTGCCAGCAGCCGAGGAGAGGACACAGATACGCAGTATTTT. Encoded protein: CASSRGEDTDTQYF.

This chain joins TRBV7-9 and TRBJ2-7; D call uncertain. Germline values: CDR1 SEHNR, CDR2 FQNEAQ (reference sequence). CDR3 length equals 14 residues. V dropped 3 bases and J dropped 7 bases, with 16 bases sitting between them. CDR3 bases: TGTGCCAGCAGCTTCAGCGCCGCCTTAGAGGAGCAGTACTTC. Translating gives CASSFSAALEEQYF.